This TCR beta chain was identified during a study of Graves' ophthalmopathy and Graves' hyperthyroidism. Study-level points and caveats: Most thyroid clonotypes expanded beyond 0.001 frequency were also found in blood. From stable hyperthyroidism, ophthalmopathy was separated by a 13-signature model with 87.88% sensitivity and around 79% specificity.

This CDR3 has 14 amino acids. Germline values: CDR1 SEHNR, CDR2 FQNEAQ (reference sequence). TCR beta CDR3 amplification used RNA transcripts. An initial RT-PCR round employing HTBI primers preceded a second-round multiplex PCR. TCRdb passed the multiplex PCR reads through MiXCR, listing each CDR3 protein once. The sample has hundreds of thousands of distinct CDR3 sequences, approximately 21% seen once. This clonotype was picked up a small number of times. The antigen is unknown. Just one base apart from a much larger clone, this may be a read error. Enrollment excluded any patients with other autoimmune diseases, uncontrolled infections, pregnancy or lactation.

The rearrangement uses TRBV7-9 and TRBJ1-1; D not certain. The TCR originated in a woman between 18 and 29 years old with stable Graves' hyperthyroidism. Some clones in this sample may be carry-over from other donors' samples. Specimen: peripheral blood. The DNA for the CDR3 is TGTGCCAGCAGCTTAGACTATAAGCCCACTGAAGCTTGCTTT. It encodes CASSLDYKPTEACF.